This note documents a single TCR beta chain sequence. Cells sorted as Tregs were CD4+, CD25+ and CD127-/low. Per germline, CDR1 LNHDA and CDR2 SQIVND (reference sequence). Trimming cost V 4 bases and J 7 bases, with 8 bases left between them. The length of the CDR3 is 12 residues. One entry per CDR3 protein results from TCRdb running MiXCR on the 5' RACE reads. The sample records over 45,000 distinct CDR3 sequences, roughly 28% being singletons. Specimen: tumor-infiltrating Tregs sorted from the breast tumor. The TCR was taken from a female donor with breast cancer. The chain joins TRBV19 to TRBJ2-1; no clear D. CDR3 sequence: CASSTHSNEQFF. The CDR3 nucleotides read TGTGCCAGTAGTACTCATAGTAATGAGCAGTTCTTC.